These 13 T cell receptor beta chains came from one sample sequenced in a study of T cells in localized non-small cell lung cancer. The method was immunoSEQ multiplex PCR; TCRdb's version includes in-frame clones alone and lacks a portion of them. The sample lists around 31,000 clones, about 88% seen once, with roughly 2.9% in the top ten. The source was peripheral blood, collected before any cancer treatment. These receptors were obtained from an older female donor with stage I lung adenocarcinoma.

CDR3 residues: CASSKRGTGDYEQYF. The CDR3, as DNA: TGTGCCAGCAGCAAACGTGGGACAGGGGACTACGAGCAGTACTTC. The chain uses TRBV21-1 and TRBJ2-7; the D call TRBD1 from the table was never checked on the DNA. TRBV21-1 is listed as a pseudogene. This CDR3 spans 15 amino acids.

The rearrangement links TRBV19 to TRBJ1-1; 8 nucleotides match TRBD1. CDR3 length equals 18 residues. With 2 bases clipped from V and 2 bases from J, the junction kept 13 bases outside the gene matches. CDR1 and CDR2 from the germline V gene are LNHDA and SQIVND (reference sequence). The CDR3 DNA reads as TGTGCCAGTAGTATAAGGCAGGGGGCAATTTGGGTAAACACTGAAGCTTTCTTT. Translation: CASSIRQGAIWVNTEAFF.

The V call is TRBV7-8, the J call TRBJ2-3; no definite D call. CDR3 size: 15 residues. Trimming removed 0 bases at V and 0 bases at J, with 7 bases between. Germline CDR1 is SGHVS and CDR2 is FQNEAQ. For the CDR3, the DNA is TGTGCCAGCAGCTTAGCGCGAATGAGCACAGATACGCAGTATTTT. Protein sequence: CASSLARMSTDTQYF.

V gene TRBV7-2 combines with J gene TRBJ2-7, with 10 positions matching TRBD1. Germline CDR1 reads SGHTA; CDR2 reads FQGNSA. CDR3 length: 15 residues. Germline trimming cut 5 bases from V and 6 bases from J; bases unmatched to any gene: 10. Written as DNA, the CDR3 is TGTGCCAGCAGCCCGACACCCGGGACAGGGGCCGAGCAGTACTTC. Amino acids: CASSPTPGTGAEQYF.

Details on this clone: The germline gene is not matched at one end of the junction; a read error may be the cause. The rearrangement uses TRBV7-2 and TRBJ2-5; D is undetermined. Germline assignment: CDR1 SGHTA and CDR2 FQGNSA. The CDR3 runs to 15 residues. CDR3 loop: CASSLDSTTQGTQYF. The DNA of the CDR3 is TGTGCCAGCAGCTTAGACAGTACCACACAAGGGACCCAGTACTTC.

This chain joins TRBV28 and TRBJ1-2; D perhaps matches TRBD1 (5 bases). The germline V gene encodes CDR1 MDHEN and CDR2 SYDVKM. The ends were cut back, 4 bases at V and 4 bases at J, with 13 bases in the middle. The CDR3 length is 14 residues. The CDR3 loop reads CASSWGTASYGYTF. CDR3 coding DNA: TGTGCCAGCAGTTGGGGGACGGCGAGCTATGGCTACACCTTC.

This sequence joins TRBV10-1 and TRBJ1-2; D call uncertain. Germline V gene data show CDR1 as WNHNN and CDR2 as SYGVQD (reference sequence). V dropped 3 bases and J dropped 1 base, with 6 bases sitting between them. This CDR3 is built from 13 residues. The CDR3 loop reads CASSERRNYGYTF. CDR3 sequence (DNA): TGCGCCAGCAGTGAAAGACGTAACTATGGCTACACCTTC.

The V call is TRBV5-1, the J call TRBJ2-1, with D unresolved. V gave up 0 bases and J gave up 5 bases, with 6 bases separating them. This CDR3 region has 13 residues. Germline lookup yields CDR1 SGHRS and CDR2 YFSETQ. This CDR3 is CASSLGQHNEQFF. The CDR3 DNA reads TGCGCCAGCAGCTTGGGTCAGCACAATGAGCAGTTCTTC.

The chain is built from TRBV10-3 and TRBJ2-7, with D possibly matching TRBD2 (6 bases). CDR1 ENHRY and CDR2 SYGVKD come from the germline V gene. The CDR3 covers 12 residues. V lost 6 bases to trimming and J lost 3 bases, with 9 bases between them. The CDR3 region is CAISRESYEQYF. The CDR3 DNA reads TGTGCCATCAGCCGGGAGAGCTACGAGCAGTACTTC.

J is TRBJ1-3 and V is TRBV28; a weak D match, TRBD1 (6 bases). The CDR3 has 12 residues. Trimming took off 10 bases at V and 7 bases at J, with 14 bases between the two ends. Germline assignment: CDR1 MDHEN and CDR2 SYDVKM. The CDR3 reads CAIQGWTNTIYF. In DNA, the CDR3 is TGTGCCATCCAGGGGTGGACGAACACCATATATTTT.

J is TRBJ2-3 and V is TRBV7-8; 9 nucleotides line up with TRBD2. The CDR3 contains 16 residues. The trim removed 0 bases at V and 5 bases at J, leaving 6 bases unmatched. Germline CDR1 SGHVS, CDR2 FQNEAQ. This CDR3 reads CASSLAAGGPGDTQYF. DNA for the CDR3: TGTGCCAGCAGCTTAGCGGCGGGAGGGCCGGGAGATACGCAGTATTTT.

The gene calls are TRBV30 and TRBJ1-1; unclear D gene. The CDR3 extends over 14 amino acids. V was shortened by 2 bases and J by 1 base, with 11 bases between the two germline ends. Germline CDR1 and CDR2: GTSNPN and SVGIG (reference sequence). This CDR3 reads CAWSRGLGNTEAFF. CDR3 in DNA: TGTGCCTGGAGTCGTGGACTGGGGAACACTGAAGCTTTCTTT.

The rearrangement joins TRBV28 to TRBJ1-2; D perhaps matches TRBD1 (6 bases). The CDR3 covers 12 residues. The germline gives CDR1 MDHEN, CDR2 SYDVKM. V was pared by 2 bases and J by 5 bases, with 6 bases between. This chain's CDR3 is CASSLGQYGYTF. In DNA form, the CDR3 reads TGTGCCAGCAGTTTAGGACAGTATGGCTACACCTTC.